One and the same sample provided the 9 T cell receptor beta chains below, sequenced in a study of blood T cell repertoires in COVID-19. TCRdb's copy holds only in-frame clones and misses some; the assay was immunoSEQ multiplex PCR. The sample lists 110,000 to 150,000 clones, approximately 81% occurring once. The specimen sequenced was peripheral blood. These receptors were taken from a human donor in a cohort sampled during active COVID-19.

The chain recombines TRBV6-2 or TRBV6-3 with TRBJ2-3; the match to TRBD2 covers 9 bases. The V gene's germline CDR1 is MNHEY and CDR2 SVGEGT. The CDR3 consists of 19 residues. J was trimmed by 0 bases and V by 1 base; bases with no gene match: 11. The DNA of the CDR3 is TGTGCCAGCAGTTACTTGACTAGCGGTTCTTCCTCTAGCACAGATACGCAGTATTTT. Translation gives CASSYLTSGSSSSTDTQYF.

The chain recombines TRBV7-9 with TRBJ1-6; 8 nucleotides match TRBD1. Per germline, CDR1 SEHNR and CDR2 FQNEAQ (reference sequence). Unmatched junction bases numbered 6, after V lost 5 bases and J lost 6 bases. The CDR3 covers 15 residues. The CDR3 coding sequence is TGTGCCAGCAGCCCGTGGACAGGGCGTAATTCACCCCTCCACTTT. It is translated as CASSPWTGRNSPLHF.

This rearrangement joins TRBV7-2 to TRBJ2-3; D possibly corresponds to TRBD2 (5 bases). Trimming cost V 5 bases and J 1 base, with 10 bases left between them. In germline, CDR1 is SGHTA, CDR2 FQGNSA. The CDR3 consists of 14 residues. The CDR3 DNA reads TGTGCCAGCAGCCAGATGGGAGGCACAGATACGCAGTATTTT. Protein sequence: CASSQMGGTDTQYF.

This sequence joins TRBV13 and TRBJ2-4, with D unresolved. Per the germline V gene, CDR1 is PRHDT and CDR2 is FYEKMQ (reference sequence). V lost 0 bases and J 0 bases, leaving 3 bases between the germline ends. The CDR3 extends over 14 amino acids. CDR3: CASSLGAAKNIQYF. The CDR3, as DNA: TGTGCCAGCAGCTTAGGGGCAGCCAAAAACATTCAGTACTTC. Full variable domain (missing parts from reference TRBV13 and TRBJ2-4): AAGVIQSPRHLIKEKRETATLKCYPIPRHDTVYWYQQGPGQDPQFLISFYEKMQSDKGSIPDRFSAQQFSDYHSELNMSSLELGDSALYFCASSLGAAKNIQYFGAGTRLSVL.

CDR3 sequence (DNA): TGTGCCAGCAGACCAGGGAATCAGCCCCAGCATTTT. It specifies CASRPGNQPQHF. The chain carries TRBV12-3 or TRBV12-4 and TRBJ1-5; D perhaps matches TRBD1 (5 bases). The germline V and J ends were trimmed by 6 bases and 4 bases, with 7 bases remaining between them. CDR3 length: 12 amino acids.

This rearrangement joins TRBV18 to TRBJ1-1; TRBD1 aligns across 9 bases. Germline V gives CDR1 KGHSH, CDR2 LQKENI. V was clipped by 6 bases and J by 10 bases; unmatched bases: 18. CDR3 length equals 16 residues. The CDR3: CASSRLTRTGANGAFF. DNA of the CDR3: TGTGCCAGCTCGCGTCTAACCCGGACAGGGGCAAATGGAGCTTTCTTT.

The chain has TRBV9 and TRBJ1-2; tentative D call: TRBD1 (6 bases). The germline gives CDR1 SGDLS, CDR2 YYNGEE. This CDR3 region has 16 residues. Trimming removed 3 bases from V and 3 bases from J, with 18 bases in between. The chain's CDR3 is CASSDARTGPYYGYTF. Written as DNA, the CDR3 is TGTGCCAGCAGCGACGCCCGAACAGGGCCCTACTATGGCTACACCTTC.

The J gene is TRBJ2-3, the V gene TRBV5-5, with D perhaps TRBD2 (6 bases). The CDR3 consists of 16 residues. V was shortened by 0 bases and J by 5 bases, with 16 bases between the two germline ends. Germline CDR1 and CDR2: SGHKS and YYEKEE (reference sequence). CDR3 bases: TGTGCCAGCAGCTTGGACCCTAGCGTCCACGTAGATACGCAGTATTTT. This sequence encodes CASSLDPSVHVDTQYF.

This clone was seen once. The CDR3 loop is CASSPRDRAFGYTF. Here the CDR3 DNA reads TGTGCCAGCTCACCACGGGACAGGGCTTTTGGCTACACCTTC. The chain couples TRBV18 to TRBJ1-2; 9 bases line up with TRBD1. Germline CDR1 reads KGHSH; CDR2 reads LQKENI. CDR3 size: 14 residues. V gave up 1 base and J gave up 7 bases; unmatched junction bases: 4.